The following is a TCR beta chain sequence with its context. One end of the junction varies from germline; a read error may be responsible. These data come from a study of control samples from healthy donors and cancer patients. Sequenced by immunoSEQ multiplex PCR; TCRdb stores in-frame clones only, minus some. The sample lists some 57,000 clones; 95% to 96% were seen once. The source of this sequence is a woman aged 25 to 39 in good health. The specimen sequenced was blood.

The CDR3 nucleotides are TGTGCCACCAGGGATTCTGGGGCCAACGTCCTGACTTTC. Protein product: CATRDSGANVLTF. This rearrangement joins TRBV24-1 to TRBJ2-6; D not certain. The CDR3 covers 13 residues. CDR1 KGHDR and CDR2 SFDVKD come from the germline V gene.